A selection of T cell receptor beta chains follows, all from one sample in a study of vaccination and CD4 T cells after COVID-19. No antigens are known for them. TCRdb re-analysed the PCR reads in MiXCR, keeping a single row per CDR3 protein. The repertoire holds about 20,000 distinct CDR3 sequences, with 65% to 70% as singletons. The sequenced sample was CD4+ T cells from blood, cultured in vitro. All receptors come from a human donor who had recovered from COVID-19. Both conserved end residues are part of each CDR3. Each record gives: clone size, J gene, V gene, D gene, CDR3 length, CDR3 protein, CDR3 DNA. A D gene is named only where the DNA matches it firmly. Part of the rows lack a size; the others show once, few, many or a class for expanded clones.

clone size: few
J gene: TRBJ1-2
V gene: TRBV20-1
D gene: NA
CDR3 length: 12
CDR3 protein: CSASQGNYGYTF
CDR3 DNA: TGCAGTGCTAGCCAGGGGAACTATGGCTACACCTTC

clone size: NA
J gene: TRBJ2-3
V gene: TRBV24-1
D gene: TRBD2
CDR3 length: 18
CDR3 protein: CATSDSTSGAGSTDTQYF
CDR3 DNA: TGTGCCACCAGTGATTCTACTAGCGGGGCCGGGAGCACAGATACGCAGTATTTT

clone size: few
J gene: TRBJ1-2
V gene: TRBV6-5
D gene: NA
CDR3 length: 14
CDR3 protein: CASSSLGGARGYTF
CDR3 DNA: TGTGCCAGCAGTTCCCTCGGGGGGGCACGGGGCTACACCTTC

clone size: NA
J gene: TRBJ2-2
V gene: TRBV7-2
D gene: NA
CDR3 length: 14
CDR3 protein: CASSPKRDTGELFF
CDR3 DNA: TGTGCCAGCAGCCCTAAGCGGGACACCGGGGAGCTGTTTTTT

clone size: NA
J gene: TRBJ2-5
V gene: TRBV24-1
D gene: TRBD2
CDR3 length: 16
CDR3 protein: CATSDQGSGNLETQYF
CDR3 DNA: TGTGCCACCAGTGATCAGGGAAGCGGGAATTTAGAGACCCAGTACTTC

clone size: NA
J gene: TRBJ1-5
V gene: TRBV19
D gene: NA
CDR3 length: 15
CDR3 protein: CASSPWIVGNQPQHF
CDR3 DNA: TGTGCCAGTAGTCCTTGGATTGTGGGCAATCAGCCCCAGCATTTT

clone size: NA
J gene: TRBJ2-3
V gene: TRBV12-3/TRBV12-4
D gene: NA
CDR3 length: 16
CDR3 protein: CASTMDSTAKTDTQYF
CDR3 DNA: TGTGCCAGCACCATGGACTCTACCGCCAAGACAGATACGCAGTATTTT

clone size: NA
J gene: TRBJ1-1
V gene: TRBV24-1
D gene: NA
CDR3 length: 17
CDR3 protein: CATSGPPGEGRGAEAFF
CDR3 DNA: TGTGCCACCAGTGGGCCCCCCGGGGAGGGGAGGGGAGCTGAAGCTTTCTTT

clone size: few
J gene: TRBJ1-1
V gene: TRBV6-1
D gene: NA
CDR3 length: 12
CDR3 protein: CASSGTVLEAFF
CDR3 DNA: TGTGCCAGCAGTGGGACAGTACTTGAAGCTTTCTTT

clone size: NA
J gene: TRBJ2-4
V gene: TRBV19
D gene: TRBD1
CDR3 length: 14
CDR3 protein: CASSATGYYGIQYF
CDR3 DNA: TGTGCCAGTAGCGCGACAGGGTATTACGGCATTCAGTACTTC

clone size: NA
J gene: TRBJ2-1
V gene: TRBV20-1
D gene: TRBD2
CDR3 length: 13
CDR3 protein: CTALASGYNEQFF
CDR3 DNA: TGCACTGCCCTGGCTAGCGGTTACAATGAGCAGTTCTTC

clone size: NA
J gene: TRBJ1-6
V gene: TRBV6-1
D gene: NA
CDR3 length: 14
CDR3 protein: CASSTRQGISPLHF
CDR3 DNA: TGTGCCAGCAGTACCAGACAAGGGATTTCACCCCTCCACTTT

clone size: NA
J gene: TRBJ1-1
V gene: TRBV6-4
D gene: NA
CDR3 length: 13
CDR3 protein: CASSYSRDTEAFF
CDR3 DNA: TGTGCCAGCAGTTACAGTAGGGACACTGAAGCTTTCTTT

clone size: NA
J gene: TRBJ2-1
V gene: TRBV6-9
D gene: TRBD1
CDR3 length: 20
CDR3 protein: CASSYSPTPADRGNYNEQFF
CDR3 DNA: TGTGCCAGCAGTTATTCCCCAACCCCCGCGGACAGGGGCAATTACAATGAGCAGTTCTTC

clone size: NA
J gene: TRBJ1-1
V gene: TRBV20-1
D gene: TRBD1
CDR3 length: 15
CDR3 protein: CSATTFGQGGIRAFF
CDR3 DNA: TGCAGTGCTACCACCTTCGGACAGGGGGGAATTCGAGCTTTCTTT

clone size: NA
J gene: TRBJ1-5
V gene: TRBV20-1
D gene: TRBD1
CDR3 length: 14
CDR3 protein: CSAIQGAQNQPQHF
CDR3 DNA: TGCAGTGCCATACAGGGGGCCCAAAATCAGCCCCAGCATTTT

clone size: NA
J gene: TRBJ1-5
V gene: TRBV28
D gene: TRBD1
CDR3 length: 14
CDR3 protein: CASSETGVYQPQHF
CDR3 DNA: TGTGCCAGCAGTGAAACAGGGGTATATCAGCCCCAGCATTTT

clone size: NA
J gene: TRBJ1-2
V gene: TRBV5-4
D gene: NA
CDR3 length: 14
CDR3 protein: CASSPRDPNYGYTF
CDR3 DNA: TGTGCCAGCAGCCCCAGGGACCCTAACTATGGCTACACCTTC

clone size: few
J gene: TRBJ2-3
V gene: TRBV20-1
D gene: NA
CDR3 length: 14
CDR3 protein: CSARPGRDIGSQYF
CDR3 DNA: TGCAGTGCTAGACCTGGCCGGGACATCGGTTCGCAGTATTTT

clone size: once
J gene: TRBJ2-3
V gene: TRBV7-2
D gene: NA
CDR3 length: 15
CDR3 protein: CASSLGGTGTDTQYF
CDR3 DNA: TGTGCCAGCAGCCTGGGCGGGACGGGCACAGATACGCAGTATTTT

clone size: NA
J gene: TRBJ1-1
V gene: TRBV7-9
D gene: NA
CDR3 length: 16
CDR3 protein: CASSLAQIWGSTEAFF
CDR3 DNA: TGTGCCAGCAGCTTAGCGCAGATTTGGGGGTCCACTGAAGCTTTCTTT

clone size: NA
J gene: TRBJ1-2
V gene: TRBV10-2
D gene: NA
CDR3 length: 11
CDR3 protein: CASGKTDGYTF
CDR3 DNA: TGCGCCAGCGGAAAGACAGATGGCTACACCTTC

clone size: NA
J gene: TRBJ2-2
V gene: TRBV5-8
D gene: NA
CDR3 length: 16
CDR3 protein: CASSTRAGAHTGELFF
CDR3 DNA: TGTGCCAGCAGCACCAGGGCGGGGGCCCACACCGGGGAGCTGTTTTTT

clone size: NA
J gene: TRBJ1-1
V gene: TRBV4-1
D gene: TRBD1
CDR3 length: 11
CDR3 protein: CASRSTGDAFF
CDR3 DNA: TGCGCCAGCAGGTCGACAGGGGATGCTTTCTTT

clone size: NA
J gene: TRBJ2-2
V gene: TRBV5-1
D gene: TRBD1
CDR3 length: 16
CDR3 protein: CASSWTGGANTGELFF
CDR3 DNA: TGCGCCAGCAGCTGGACAGGGGGAGCGAACACCGGGGAGCTGTTTTTT

clone size: NA
J gene: TRBJ2-7
V gene: TRBV5-1
D gene: NA
CDR3 length: 14
CDR3 protein: CASSSRISSYEQYF
CDR3 DNA: TGCGCCAGCAGCTCCAGAATAAGCTCCTACGAGCAGTACTTC

clone size: NA
J gene: TRBJ1-2
V gene: TRBV10-3
D gene: NA
CDR3 length: 15
CDR3 protein: CAISESAGSFYGYTF
CDR3 DNA: TGTGCCATCAGTGAGTCAGCAGGGTCCTTCTATGGCTACACCTTC

clone size: NA
J gene: TRBJ1-1
V gene: TRBV11-2
D gene: TRBD1
CDR3 length: 15
CDR3 protein: CASSPRQGANTEAFF
CDR3 DNA: TGTGCCAGCAGCCCTCGACAGGGGGCGAACACTGAAGCTTTCTTT

clone size: few
J gene: TRBJ1-1
V gene: TRBV27
D gene: NA
CDR3 length: 13
CDR3 protein: CASSLSRQAGAFF
CDR3 DNA: TGTGCCAGCAGTTTATCCCGGCAGGCGGGAGCTTTCTTT

clone size: few
J gene: TRBJ2-1
V gene: TRBV27
D gene: NA
CDR3 length: 12
CDR3 protein: CASSLTLGEQFF
CDR3 DNA: TGTGCCAGCAGTTTAACTCTTGGGGAGCAGTTCTTC

clone size: NA
J gene: TRBJ2-5
V gene: TRBV6-5
D gene: NA
CDR3 length: 16
CDR3 protein: CASSYSGSGYQETQYF
CDR3 DNA: TGTGCCAGCAGTTACTCTGGTAGCGGATACCAAGAGACCCAGTACTTC

clone size: NA
J gene: TRBJ2-5
V gene: TRBV29-1
D gene: TRBD1
CDR3 length: 13
CDR3 protein: CSVQGRLQETQYF
CDR3 DNA: TGCAGCGTACAGGGGCGCCTCCAAGAGACCCAGTACTTC

clone size: few
J gene: TRBJ1-1
V gene: TRBV6-1
D gene: NA
CDR3 length: 12
CDR3 protein: CASSLPATEAFF
CDR3 DNA: TGTGCCAGCAGCCTACCGGCTACTGAAGCTTTCTTT

clone size: NA
J gene: TRBJ1-5
V gene: TRBV2
D gene: NA
CDR3 length: 15
CDR3 protein: CASSEAGRGNQPQHF
CDR3 DNA: TGTGCCAGCAGTGAAGCCGGCAGGGGCAATCAGCCCCAGCATTTT

clone size: NA
J gene: TRBJ1-1
V gene: TRBV30
D gene: NA
CDR3 length: 13
CDR3 protein: CAWSVGPPSEAFF
CDR3 DNA: TGTGCCTGGAGTGTGGGACCGCCTAGTGAAGCTTTCTTT

clone size: NA
J gene: TRBJ1-2
V gene: TRBV10-3
D gene: NA
CDR3 length: 13
CDR3 protein: CAISVTGSYGYTF
CDR3 DNA: TGTGCCATCAGTGTTACAGGGTCCTATGGCTACACCTTC

clone size: NA
J gene: TRBJ2-7
V gene: TRBV9
D gene: TRBD2
CDR3 length: 15
CDR3 protein: CASSVKSGASYEQYF
CDR3 DNA: TGTGCCAGCAGCGTAAAGAGCGGGGCCTCCTACGAGCAGTACTTC

clone size: once
J gene: TRBJ2-7
V gene: TRBV4-1
D gene: TRBD1
CDR3 length: 15
CDR3 protein: CASSQGQGIIYEQYF
CDR3 DNA: TGCGCCAGCAGCCAAGGACAGGGGATTATCTACGAGCAGTACTTC

clone size: NA
J gene: TRBJ2-2
V gene: TRBV27
D gene: NA
CDR3 length: 15
CDR3 protein: CASSSGNQNTGELFF
CDR3 DNA: TGTGCCAGCAGTTCTGGCAACCAGAACACCGGGGAGCTGTTTTTT

clone size: NA
J gene: TRBJ2-1
V gene: TRBV5-4
D gene: NA
CDR3 length: 15
CDR3 protein: CASSLWRSSYNEQFF
CDR3 DNA: TGTGCCAGCAGCTTGTGGCGGAGCTCCTACAATGAGCAGTTCTTC

clone size: few
J gene: TRBJ1-2
V gene: TRBV19
D gene: TRBD1
CDR3 length: 12
CDR3 protein: CASSPGQESYTF
CDR3 DNA: TGTGCCAGTAGTCCGGGACAGGAGAGCTACACCTTC

clone size: NA
J gene: TRBJ1-5
V gene: TRBV2
D gene: NA
CDR3 length: 16
CDR3 protein: CASGGLGGGGNQPQHF
CDR3 DNA: TGTGCCAGCGGAGGACTCGGGGGGGGCGGAAATCAGCCCCAGCATTTT

clone size: once
J gene: TRBJ2-3
V gene: TRBV19
D gene: NA
CDR3 length: 14
CDR3 protein: CASSIQGGTDTQYF
CDR3 DNA: TGTGCCAGTAGTATCCAAGGGGGAACAGATACGCAGTATTTT

clone size: NA
J gene: TRBJ1-5
V gene: TRBV21-1
D gene: NA
CDR3 length: 11
CDR3 protein: CASSPRWPQHF
CDR3 DNA: TGTGCCAGCAGCCCCCGCTGGCCCCAGCATTTT

clone size: once
J gene: TRBJ2-5
V gene: TRBV6-1
D gene: TRBD2
CDR3 length: 15
CDR3 protein: CASRASGGRGETQYF
CDR3 DNA: TGTGCCAGCAGGGCCTCGGGCGGGAGGGGGGAGACCCAGTACTTC

clone size: NA
J gene: TRBJ2-2
V gene: TRBV6-1
D gene: TRBD2
CDR3 length: 15
CDR3 protein: CASDTSGWGTGELFF
CDR3 DNA: TGTGCCAGCGATACTAGCGGGTGGGGAACCGGGGAGCTGTTTTTT

clone size: NA
J gene: TRBJ1-5
V gene: TRBV2
D gene: NA
CDR3 length: 14
CDR3 protein: CASSAVGPNQPQHF
CDR3 DNA: TGTGCCAGCAGTGCAGTGGGCCCCAATCAGCCCCAGCATTTT

clone size: NA
J gene: TRBJ2-2
V gene: TRBV7-2
D gene: NA
CDR3 length: 14
CDR3 protein: CASSLRIRSGELFF
CDR3 DNA: TGTGCCAGCAGCTTACGAATAAGGTCTGGGGAGCTGTTTTTT

clone size: few
J gene: TRBJ2-5
V gene: TRBV20-1
D gene: NA
CDR3 length: 13
CDR3 protein: CSARDGLKETQYF
CDR3 DNA: TGCAGTGCTCGAGACGGGCTAAAAGAGACCCAGTACTTC

clone size: NA
J gene: TRBJ1-2
V gene: TRBV6-1
D gene: NA
CDR3 length: 17
CDR3 protein: CASSEPIRGQSGHGYTF
CDR3 DNA: TGTGCCAGCAGTGAACCTATAAGGGGTCAGTCAGGGCATGGCTACACCTTC

clone size: NA
J gene: TRBJ1-2
V gene: TRBV30
D gene: NA
CDR3 length: 17
CDR3 protein: CAWNLSKHRTANYGYTF
CDR3 DNA: TGTGCCTGGAATCTAAGCAAGCACCGCACCGCTAACTATGGCTACACCTTC

clone size: once
J gene: TRBJ1-3
V gene: TRBV19
D gene: TRBD1
CDR3 length: 18
CDR3 protein: CASNARQGHQFSGNTIYF
CDR3 DNA: TGTGCCAGTAATGCAAGACAGGGGCACCAATTCTCTGGAAACACCATATATTTT

clone size: NA
J gene: TRBJ1-5
V gene: TRBV2
D gene: NA
CDR3 length: 14
CDR3 protein: CASSREGGNQPQHF
CDR3 DNA: TGTGCCAGCAGTCGAGAGGGGGGCAATCAGCCCCAGCATTTT

clone size: few
J gene: TRBJ1-1
V gene: TRBV19
D gene: TRBD1
CDR3 length: 14
CDR3 protein: CASSFGQGPTEAFF
CDR3 DNA: TGTGCCAGTAGTTTTGGACAGGGGCCCACTGAAGCTTTCTTT

clone size: NA
J gene: TRBJ1-2
V gene: TRBV11-2
D gene: TRBD1
CDR3 length: 16
CDR3 protein: CASSWVRTGPFGGYTF
CDR3 DNA: TGTGCCAGCAGCTGGGTAAGGACAGGGCCCTTTGGAGGCTACACCTTC

clone size: NA
J gene: TRBJ2-7
V gene: TRBV20-1
D gene: NA
CDR3 length: 14
CDR3 protein: CSAVNPASPYEQYF
CDR3 DNA: TGCAGTGCCGTGAACCCAGCATCCCCCTACGAGCAGTACTTC

clone size: NA
J gene: TRBJ2-7
V gene: TRBV11-1
D gene: TRBD2
CDR3 length: 15
CDR3 protein: CASSQGLADTYEQYF
CDR3 DNA: TGTGCCAGCAGCCAGGGACTAGCGGACACCTACGAGCAGTACTTC

clone size: NA
J gene: TRBJ2-1
V gene: TRBV21-1
D gene: NA
CDR3 length: 16
CDR3 protein: CASSKGDSGFYNEQFF
CDR3 DNA: TGTGCCAGCAGCAAAGGGGATAGCGGTTTTTACAATGAGCAGTTCTTC

clone size: NA
J gene: TRBJ1-2
V gene: TRBV6-1
D gene: NA
CDR3 length: 14
CDR3 protein: CASNTLQGYYGYTF
CDR3 DNA: TGTGCCAGCAACACCCTACAAGGCTACTATGGCTACACCTTC

clone size: NA
J gene: TRBJ2-1
V gene: TRBV5-1
D gene: NA
CDR3 length: 15
CDR3 protein: CASSLLQGNHNEQFF
CDR3 DNA: TGCGCCAGCAGCTTGCTACAGGGTAACCACAATGAGCAGTTCTTC